The text below deals with one T cell receptor beta chain. Germline CDR1 reads SGHAT; CDR2 reads FQNNGV. This CDR3 is built from 14 residues. V was trimmed by 5 bases and J by 4 bases, leaving 9 bases between them. The data stem from a study of tumor and adjacent non-tumor tissue in lung cancer. TCRbeta libraries were built with three rounds of nested PCR, modified from ARM-PCR. MiXCR, run by TCRdb on the multiplex PCR reads, gives a single entry per CDR3 protein. Of 44,000 or so distinct CDR3 sequences listed, approximately 59% are singletons. This sample's RNA came from whole unsorted tissue. Distant lung tissue was collected more than 3 cm away from the tumor edge.

The clonotype was recovered from a woman aged 40-49 years with non-small cell lung cancer. The sample taken for sequencing was distant non-tumor lung tissue. V gene TRBV11-2 combines with J gene TRBJ2-6, with unresolved D. CDR3 sequence: CASSQTTGANVLTF. CDR3 coding DNA: TGTGCCAGCAGCCAAACAACAGGGGCCAACGTCCTGACTTTC.